This T cell receptor (beta chain) was retrieved from a study of post-analysis software for immune sequencing data. On the study more broadly: The disease courses covered relapsing-remitting, secondary progressive and progressive-relapsing multiple sclerosis.

This clonotype was seen a few times. TCR beta libraries were prepared from cDNA with unique molecular identifiers. Each batch of roughly 0.9 to 10 million T cells produced approximately 470,000 cDNA molecules. TCRdb reprocessed the PCR reads with MiXCR, giving one entry per CDR3 protein. The sample lists hundreds of thousands of distinct CDR3 sequences; approximately 53% were seen once. This clonotype was sampled from a girl between 5 and 17 years old with multiple sclerosis. The sequencing input was blood.

DNA of the CDR3: TGTGCCAGCAGTTTGATACCTGCTGGGGAGCAGTACTTC. Translating it yields CASSLIPAGEQYF. This rearrangement joins TRBV12-3 or TRBV12-4 to TRBJ2-7; D unresolved. With 3 bases removed from V and 7 bases from J, the gap between germline ends came to 13 bases. The CDR3 is 13 residues long.